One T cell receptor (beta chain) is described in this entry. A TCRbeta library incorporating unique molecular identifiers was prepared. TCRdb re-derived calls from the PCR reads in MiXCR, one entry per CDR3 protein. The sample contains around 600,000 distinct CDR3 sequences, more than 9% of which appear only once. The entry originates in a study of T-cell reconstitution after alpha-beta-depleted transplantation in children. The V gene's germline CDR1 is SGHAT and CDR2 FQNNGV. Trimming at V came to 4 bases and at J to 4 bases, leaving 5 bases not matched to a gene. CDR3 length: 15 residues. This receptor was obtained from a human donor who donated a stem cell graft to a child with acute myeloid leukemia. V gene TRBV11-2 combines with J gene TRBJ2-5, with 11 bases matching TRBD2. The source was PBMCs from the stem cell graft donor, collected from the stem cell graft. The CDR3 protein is CASSWTGTSGETQYF. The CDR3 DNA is TGTGCCAGCAGCTGGACTGGGACTAGCGGAGAGACCCAGTACTTC.